Presented here are 32 T cell receptor beta chains from one specimen sequenced in a study of blood T cells in healthy people across ages. Then a second PCR, running roughly 7 to 11 cycles, was carried out with a sample-barcoded 5' primer and a J-beta primer mix. TCRdb reprocessed the 5' RACE reads via MiXCR and lists one record per CDR3 protein. Of over 1,500,000 distinct CDR3 sequences listed, 39% are singletons. Sequencing used blood. These receptors all stem from a human donor in good health.

CDR3 sequence reads: CASSQIGLFTYEQYF. In DNA, the CDR3 is TGCGCCAGCAGCCAAATAGGACTGTTCACCTACGAGCAGTACTTC. The rearrangement joins TRBV4-3 to TRBJ2-7; a weak D match, TRBD2 (5 bases). Trimming took off 2 bases at V and 2 bases at J, with 13 bases between the two ends. There are 15 residues in the CDR3. The V gene's germline CDR1 is LGHNA and CDR2 YSLEER.

The rearrangement links TRBV15 to TRBJ2-6, with D possibly TRBD2 on 6 matching bases. V lost 0 bases and J lost 4, with 22 bases in between. The CDR3 spans 20 residues. Germline-derived CDR1 and CDR2 are LNHNV and YYDKDF (reference sequence). The CDR3 spells CATSRDRGGRGRSGANVLTF. The CDR3 region has the DNA TGTGCCACCAGCAGAGATCGGGGAGGCAGAGGTCGGTCGGGGGCCAACGTCCTGACTTTC.

This chain links TRBV7-2 with TRBJ2-2, with unresolved D. Germline assignment: CDR1 SGHTA and CDR2 FQGNSA. V lost 5 bases to trimming and J lost 3 bases, with 10 bases between them. The CDR3 sequence is 14 residues long. The DNA of the CDR3 is TGTGCCAGCAGCCCCCCCACCTACACCGGGGAGCTGTTTTTT. It encodes CASSPPTYTGELFF.

The chain carries TRBV6-5 and TRBJ1-2; D possibly corresponds to TRBD1 (5 bases). Per germline, CDR1 MNHEY and CDR2 SVGAGI. The CDR3 length is 14 residues. Trimming stripped 6 bases from V and 3 bases from J, with 14 bases between. CDR3 loop: CASRRRQGDYGYTF. In DNA form, the CDR3 reads TGTGCCAGCAGACGAAGGCAGGGTGACTATGGCTACACCTTC.

This sequence joins TRBV6-6 and TRBJ1-1, with D possibly matching TRBD1 (5 bases). V was shortened by 4 bases and J by 6 bases, with 21 bases between the two germline ends. The germline V gene encodes CDR1 MNHNY and CDR2 SVGAGI (reference sequence). This CDR3 has 16 residues. The chain's CDR3 is CASSFIRLSGFAEAFF. CDR3 DNA: TGTGCCAGCAGTTTCATAAGGCTATCAGGGTTCGCTGAAGCTTTCTTT.

The chain uses TRBV12-3 or TRBV12-4 and TRBJ1-2, with no clear D. V lost 3 bases to trimming and J lost 8 bases, with 10 bases between them. The CDR3 loop spans 12 amino acids. The CDR3 here is CASSFRQRGYTF. The CDR3 DNA follows: TGTGCCAGCAGTTTTCGACAACGAGGCTACACCTTC.

In its sample, this clonotype was seen a few times. This chain's CDR3 is CATSRGRGSGANVLTF. CDR3 coding DNA: TGTGCCACCAGCAGAGGACGGGGCTCTGGGGCCAACGTCCTGACTTTC. The chain recombines TRBV15 with TRBJ2-6; possibly TRBD2 for D (5 bases). This CDR3 has 16 amino acids. With 1 base removed from V and 0 bases from J, the gap between germline ends came to 7 bases. Germline assignment: CDR1 LNHNV and CDR2 YYDKDF (reference sequence).

The chain has TRBV7-8 and TRBJ1-2, with D possibly matching TRBD1 (5 bases). The CDR3 spans 13 residues. Germline V CDR1 and CDR2: SGHVS, FQNEAQ. V lost 1 base and J 7 bases, leaving 10 bases between the germline ends. CDR3 amino acids: CASSLVRDSGYTF. CDR3 bases: TGTGCCAGCAGCTTAGTACGTGACAGTGGCTACACCTTC.

Comments on this clonotype: The junction does not match germline at one end; this may be a read error. The rearrangement links TRBV5-1 to TRBJ1-4; possible D gene TRBD1, 5 bases. Germline V gives CDR1 SGHRS, CDR2 YFSETQ. The CDR3 has 13 amino acids. The CDR3 reads CTSSGTSEEKLFF. The CDR3 DNA is TGCACCAGCAGCGGGACTTCGGAGGAAAAACTGTTTTTT.

The gene calls are TRBV28 and TRBJ1-6; D gene ambiguous. CDR1 and CDR2 from the germline V gene are MDHEN and SYDVKM. Trimming removed 3 bases at V and 15 bases at J, with 18 bases between. The CDR3 totals 14 residues. The CDR3 sequence is CASSLSGTLNLLHF. CDR3 bases: TGTGCCAGCAGTTTGAGTGGCACCCTAAACCTCCTCCACTTT.

V is TRBV6-2 or TRBV6-3 and J is TRBJ2-7, with 14 bases aligning to TRBD2. Looked up from germline, CDR1 is MNHEY and CDR2 is SVGEGT. The ends lost 6 bases at V and 2 bases at J; junction bases unmatched: 6. The CDR3 runs 16 residues. CDR3 DNA: TGTGCCAGCAGACGACCGGGACTAGCGGGGGCCTACGAGCAGTACTTC. Translating it yields CASRRPGLAGAYEQYF.

The gene calls are TRBV6-2 or TRBV6-3 and TRBJ2-5, with D tentatively TRBD2 (6 bases). Trimming took 6 bases from V and 0 from J, leaving 17 bases between them. This CDR3 has 16 residues. Germline V gene data show CDR1 as MNHEY and CDR2 as SVGEGT. CDR3 in DNA: TGTGCCAGCAGCCCCAGGGACTCCGCGTACCAAGAGACCCAGTACTTC. This codes for CASSPRDSAYQETQYF.

In this sample, this clonotype turned up many times. The chain combines TRBV28 with TRBJ2-1; TRBD2 matches at 11 bases. The CDR3 is 16 residues long. Germline V gene data show CDR1 as MDHEN and CDR2 as SYDVKM. J gave up 1 base and V 7 bases, and 6 bases lay outside the gene matches. The CDR3 DNA is TGTGCCAGCACCCCTAGCGGGGGGCTTTCCTACAATGAGCAGTTCTTC. Amino acid sequence: CASTPSGGLSYNEQFF.

The chain links TRBV5-1 to TRBJ2-6, with TRBD1 as a possible D gene (5 bases). The germline gives CDR1 SGHRS, CDR2 YFSETQ. Trimming shortened V by 6 bases and J by 3 bases, and 7 bases separated the two germline ends. CDR3 length: 13 residues. CDR3 DNA sequence: TGCGCCAGCACCAGGGTTGGGGCCAACGTCCTGACTTTC. Its protein is CASTRVGANVLTF.

The chain links TRBV28 to TRBJ1-1; a weak D match, TRBD1 (5 bases). CDR1 MDHEN and CDR2 SYDVKM come from the germline V gene. Trimming removed 2 bases from V and 5 bases from J, with 24 bases in between. The CDR3 is 18 amino acids. The CDR3 DNA sequence: TGTGCCAGCAGTTTAGGCGACCGGGAGGGGCCCCGGGGGACTGAAGCTTTCTTT. This translates into CASSLGDREGPRGTEAFF.

In the case of this clonotype: Germline and junction disagree at one end, which may indicate a read error. The rearrangement joins TRBV7-7 to TRBJ2-2; 9 nucleotides match TRBD1. There are 14 residues in the CDR3. Per germline, CDR1 SSHAT and CDR2 FNYEAQ (reference sequence). The CDR3 bases are TGTGCTAGCAGCCCGGACAGGGGAAGCGGGGAGCTGTTTTTT. Translation: CASSPDRGSGELFF.

This sequence joins TRBV29-1 and TRBJ1-2, with D maybe TRBD1 (6 bases). The germline V gene has CDR1 SQVTM and CDR2 ANQGSEA. The CDR3 has 11 amino acids. V dropped 6 bases and J dropped 8 bases, with 13 bases sitting between them. The CDR3 here is CSVDQDRGYTF. The CDR3 nucleotides read TGCAGCGTAGATCAAGACAGGGGCTACACCTTC.

The gene calls are TRBV5-1 and TRBJ1-2, with TRBD1 matching 11 bases. V was pared by 4 bases and J by 4 bases, with 12 bases of the junction left unmatched. The germline gives CDR1 SGHRS, CDR2 YFSETQ. CDR3 length: 17 amino acids. In DNA form, the CDR3 reads TGCGCCAGCAGCCTCGGAGGGACAGGGGGTATAACCTATGGCTACACCTTC. Translating it yields CASSLGGTGGITYGYTF. The entire variable domain, with the rest obtained from reference TRBV5-1 and TRBJ1-2, is as follows: KAGVTQTPRYLIKTRGQQVTLSCSPISGHRSVSWYQQTPGQGLQFLFEYFSETQRNKGNFPGRFSGRQFSNSRSEMNVSTLELGDSALYLCASSLGGTGGITYGYTFGSGTRLTVV.

This clonotype was counted only a few times. This sequence joins TRBV12-3 or TRBV12-4 and TRBJ1-2, with a weak D call TRBD1 (5 bases). This CDR3 contains 14 residues. The V gene lost 5 bases and the J gene lost 7 bases, with 17 bases spanning the gap. Here the CDR3 reads CASSPPGLPIGYTF. In DNA, the CDR3 is TGTGCCAGCAGTCCGCCGGGGCTCCCAATTGGCTACACCTTC.

This clonotype appeared a few times. Here the CDR3 reads CSAGLAGGQFF. The CDR3 nucleotides are TGCAGTGCTGGACTAGCGGGGGGGCAGTTCTTC. The rearrangement uses TRBV20-1 and TRBJ2-1; 14 positions match TRBD2. CDR3 length: 11 amino acids. Per the germline V gene, CDR1 is DFQATT and CDR2 is SNEGSKA (reference sequence). Trimming took 5 bases from V and 12 from J; bases not matched to a gene: 0.

The CDR3 sequence: CASSSLWETQYF. The DNA for the CDR3 is TGTGCCAGCAGCTCCCTGTGGGAGACCCAGTACTTC. The V and J genes are TRBV14 and TRBJ2-5; D ambiguous. The CDR3 loop spans 12 amino acids. Germline V gene sequence: CDR1 SGHDN, CDR2 FVKESK. V was clipped by 5 bases and J by 5 bases, with 9 bases between them.

This clonotype has more than one count but fewer than ten. This CDR3 reads CASSLGDGSNGYTF. As DNA, the CDR3 is TGTGCCAGCAGTTTAGGGGACGGCAGCAATGGCTACACCTTC. V gene TRBV12-3 or TRBV12-4 combines with J gene TRBJ1-2, with D perhaps TRBD1 (5 bases). The CDR3 consists of 14 residues. V gave up 1 base and J gave up 6 bases, with 12 bases separating them.

Turning to this clonotype: This may stem from a read error, because a much larger clone lies one nucleotide away. This chain joins TRBV29-1 and TRBJ2-1, with a possible D match to TRBD1 (6 bases). Germline V CDR1 and CDR2: SQVTM, ANQGSEA. The CDR3 contains 12 residues. V shed 6 bases and J shed 8 bases, with 14 bases lying between them. This CDR3 reads CSVDGRGDEQFF. CDR3 coding DNA: TGCAGCGTGGACGGCAGGGGCGATGAGCAGTTCTTC.

A note on this clonotype: A read error may account for a junction end that differs from germline. This sequence joins TRBV5-1 and TRBJ2-1; 10 positions match TRBD2. This CDR3 is 15 amino acids long. The germline V gene encodes CDR1 SGHRS and CDR2 YFSETQ. CDR3 protein: CASSPASGGNNGQFF. CDR3 bases: TGCGCCAGCAGCCCCGCTAGCGGGGGCAACAATGGGCAGTTCTTC.

V gene TRBV10-3 combines with J gene TRBJ1-4; D uncertain. Germline lookup yields CDR1 ENHRY and CDR2 SYGVKD. V was trimmed by 11 bases and J by 4 bases, leaving 14 bases between them. The CDR3 extends over 13 amino acids. CDR3 loop: CAARRGSNEKLFF. Here the CDR3 DNA reads TGTGCCGCCCGGCGGGGAAGTAATGAAAAACTGTTTTTT.

This clonotype was picked up a small number of times. The rearrangement links TRBV9 to TRBJ2-1; 10 bases align to TRBD2. Trimming took 6 bases from V and 1 from J; bases not matched to a gene: 1. The CDR3 totals 14 residues. Looked up from germline, CDR1 is SGDLS and CDR2 is YYNGEE. The CDR3 nucleotides read TGTGCCAGCACACTAGCGGGGTCCTACAATGAGCAGTTCTTC. Protein sequence: CASTLAGSYNEQFF.

This chain uses TRBV28 with TRBJ2-5; D not certain. V was trimmed by 2 bases and J by 5 bases, leaving 15 bases between them. The CDR3 extends over 15 amino acids. Germline loops: CDR1 MDHEN, CDR2 SYDVKM. Here the CDR3 reads CASSLRGASWETQYF. In DNA form, the CDR3 reads TGTGCCAGCAGTTTAAGAGGAGCAAGCTGGGAGACCCAGTACTTC.

This rearrangement joins TRBV5-5 to TRBJ2-3; a weak D match, TRBD1 (5 bases). The CDR3 is 15 residues long. CDR1 and CDR2 (germline): SGHKS, YYEKEE (reference sequence). The germline V and J ends were trimmed by 7 bases and 1 base, with 16 bases remaining between them. The CDR3 sequence is CASERSRAGTDTQYF. The DNA of the CDR3 is TGTGCCAGCGAGAGGAGCAGGGCGGGCACAGATACGCAGTATTTT. The full variable domain, completed using reference TRBV5-5 and TRBJ2-3, is DAGVTQSPTHLIKTRGQQVTLRCSPISGHKSVSWYQQVLGQGPQFIFQYYEKEERGRGNFPDRFSARQFPNYSSELNVNALLLGDSALYLCASERSRAGTDTQYFGPGTRLTVL.

Here the CDR3 DNA reads TGCAGTGCTAGAGATCCGGACAGGGGGAGATTTCGTGATAACTATGGCTACACCTTC. This gives the protein CSARDPDRGRFRDNYGYTF. The chain uses TRBV20-1 and TRBJ1-2, with TRBD1 matching over 10 bases. Germline V gene data show CDR1 as DFQATT and CDR2 as SNEGSKA (reference sequence). V gave up 0 bases and J gave up 1 base; unmatched junction bases: 14. The CDR3 covers 19 residues.

For the CDR3, the DNA is TGCAGTGCTAAGAGCCACACCGGGGAGCTGTTTTTT. It is translated as CSAKSHTGELFF. The chain has TRBV20-1 and TRBJ2-2; D not resolved. The ends were cut back, 4 bases at V and 3 bases at J, with 6 bases in the middle. CDR1 DFQATT and CDR2 SNEGSKA come from the germline V gene (reference sequence). The CDR3 is 12 amino acids.

This clonotype came up once. Germline and junction disagree at one end, which may indicate a read error. This sequence joins TRBV7-9 and TRBJ2-6, with D possibly matching TRBD2 (5 bases). The germline gives CDR1 SEHNR, CDR2 FQNEAQ (reference sequence). This CDR3 has 17 amino acids. The CDR3 spells CASSSHGGSKEANVLTF. CDR3 coding DNA: TGCGCCAGCAGCTCCCATGGAGGCTCGAAGGAGGCCAACGTCCTGACTTTC.

This clonotype appeared a few times. The chain recombines TRBV5-1 with TRBJ2-1; D is uncertain. CDR1 is SGHRS and CDR2 is YFSETQ in the germline V gene. The CDR3 runs 18 residues. Trimming took 0 bases from V and 7 from J, leaving 23 bases between them. DNA for the CDR3: TGCGCCAGCAGCTTGGCTGGATCGGGCCCCACCAAATTGAATGAGCAGTTCTTC. Its translation is CASSLAGSGPTKLNEQFF.